Below are 21 T cell receptor beta chains sequenced from a single sample in a study of T-cell reconstitution after alpha-beta-depleted transplantation in children. The TCRbeta library was prepared with unique molecular identifiers. TCRdb independently ran MiXCR on the PCR reads; one entry per CDR3 protein. The sample lists about 1,000,000 distinct CDR3 sequences; roughly 29% were seen once. The sequences come from PBMCs, mostly from graft donor cells, collected 360 days after TCRalphabeta/CD19-depleted stem cell transplant. These receptors came from a boy in the first two years of life who had a stem cell transplant for SCID, so the T cells may come from the graft donor.

The chain uses TRBV5-5 and TRBJ2-5, with D perhaps matching TRBD1 (6 bases). Germline lookup yields CDR1 SGHKS and CDR2 YYEKEE (reference sequence). The CDR3 spans 16 residues. The V end lost 4 bases, the J end lost 5 bases, and 21 bases lay between the germline ends. For the CDR3, the DNA is TGTGCCAGCAGCCTGCTCCAGGGCACCCAGGGGGAGACCCAGTACTTC. Translated: CASSLLQGTQGETQYF.

The chain employs TRBV5-1 and TRBJ2-3; D assignment may be TRBD1 or TRBD2 (5 bases each). CDR3 length equals 15 residues. CDR1 is SGHRS, CDR2 YFSETQ, per germline. Trimming removed 2 bases from V and 2 bases from J, with 12 bases in between. The CDR3 DNA reads TGCGCCAGCAGCTTAGGACTCGGGACCACAGATACGCAGTATTTT. This gives the protein CASSLGLGTTDTQYF.

The rearrangement links TRBV20-1 to TRBJ2-1; 9 bases map to TRBD2. J was trimmed by 1 base and V by 4 bases; bases with no gene match: 14. Germline assignment: CDR1 DFQATT and CDR2 SNEGSKA (reference sequence). This CDR3 has 18 amino acids. The DNA of the CDR3 is TGCAGTGCTATCAAGCGGGGGGTGGATGGAGGGTCCTACAATGAGCAGTTCTTC. The encoded protein is CSAIKRGVDGGSYNEQFF.

This rearrangement joins TRBV24-1 to TRBJ2-1, with unresolved D. The V gene lost 6 bases and the J gene lost 4 bases, with 9 bases spanning the gap. Germline V gives CDR1 KGHDR, CDR2 SFDVKD. The CDR3 contains 13 residues. CDR3 bases: TGTGCCACCAGTCAAACAGCATACAATGAGCAGTTCTTC. This sequence encodes CATSQTAYNEQFF.

This rearrangement joins TRBV10-2 to TRBJ2-1, with 7 bases identical to TRBD2. CDR3 length: 15 amino acids. The trim removed 10 bases at V and 5 bases at J, leaving 14 bases unmatched. Germline CDR1 WSHSY, CDR2 SAAADI. DNA for the CDR3: TGCGCCACCTCCGGGCTAGCGGAGACAAACAATGAGCAGTTCTTC. It yields the protein CATSGLAETNNEQFF.

This clonotype was detected a few times. This rearrangement joins TRBV5-1 to TRBJ1-3; D uncertain. Per the germline V gene, CDR1 is SGHRS and CDR2 is YFSETQ. Trimming took 0 bases from V and 2 from J, leaving 6 bases between them. This CDR3 is built from 14 residues. CDR3 loop: CASSLETPGNTIYF. The CDR3 region has the DNA TGCGCCAGCAGCTTGGAGACACCTGGAAACACCATATATTTT.

This clonotype was recorded a few times. This chain links TRBV12-3 or TRBV12-4 with TRBJ2-7, with D possibly matching TRBD1 (5 bases). The CDR3 has 13 amino acids. Trimming took 3 bases from V and 6 from J, leaving 12 bases between them. CDR3 sequence reads: CASSFQGSSEQYF. The CDR3 nucleotides are TGTGCCAGCAGTTTTCAGGGTTCGTCCGAGCAGTACTTC.

This rearrangement joins TRBV4-1 to TRBJ1-4; TRBD1 agrees at 8 bases. The CDR3 runs to 15 residues. The trim removed 3 bases at V and 7 bases at J, leaving 7 bases unmatched. Germline V gives CDR1 MGHRA, CDR2 YSYEKL. This CDR3 is CASSHAGTGLEKLFF. CDR3 DNA sequence: TGCGCCAGCAGCCACGCCGGGACAGGCCTTGAAAAACTGTTTTTT.

A few counts support this clonotype. The chain is built from TRBV20-1 and TRBJ2-3, with D unclear. The CDR3 loop spans 11 amino acids. V shed 6 bases and J shed 8 bases, with 12 bases lying between them. Germline loops: CDR1 DFQATT, CDR2 SNEGSKA (reference sequence). In DNA, the CDR3 is TGCAGTGCCTCCCCCCTAGGTACGCAGTATTTT. As protein: CSASPLGTQYF.

This chain links TRBV4-3 with TRBJ2-1; D remains unclear. V shed 0 bases and J shed 2 bases, with 8 bases lying between them. This CDR3 has 15 residues. CDR1 and CDR2 from the germline V gene are LGHNA and YSLEER. The CDR3 region is CASSQDSAAYNEQFF. As DNA, the CDR3 is TGCGCCAGCAGCCAAGATTCGGCGGCCTACAATGAGCAGTTCTTC.

This clonotype was observed a handful of times. This chain uses TRBV12-3 or TRBV12-4 with TRBJ2-3, with 9 bases lining up with TRBD1. The V segment lost 6 bases and the J segment 1 base; nucleotides outside the gene matches: 11. This CDR3 is built from 17 residues. Here the CDR3 reads CASSPPARTGGTDTQYF. The CDR3 DNA follows: TGTGCCAGCAGCCCCCCCGCAAGGACAGGGGGCACAGATACGCAGTATTTT.

The J gene is TRBJ1-1, the V gene TRBV20-1, with D maybe TRBD1 (5 bases). CDR3 length: 13 amino acids. Germline assignment: CDR1 DFQATT and CDR2 SNEGSKA (reference sequence). V lost 6 bases to trimming and J lost 5 bases, with 16 bases between them. The CDR3 loop reads CSAPRAGGTEAFF. CDR3 coding DNA: TGCAGTGCCCCGAGGGCCGGGGGAACTGAAGCTTTCTTT.

This clonotype was detected a few times. The chain recombines TRBV27 with TRBJ2-7; D is perhaps TRBD1 or TRBD2 (5 bases each). Trimming cost V 8 bases and J 0 bases, with 14 bases left between them. CDR3 length: 14 amino acids. Germline V gene lookup returns CDR1 MNHEY and CDR2 SMNVEV (reference sequence). As DNA, the CDR3 is TGTGCCAGCCACCGGGGACGGTCCTCCTACGAGCAGTACTTC. It yields the protein CASHRGRSSYEQYF.

The rearrangement links TRBV3-1 to TRBJ2-7, with D maybe TRBD2 (6 bases). The CDR3 extends over 14 amino acids. V lost 3 bases and J 3 bases, leaving 12 bases between the germline ends. In germline, CDR1 is LGHDT, CDR2 YNNKEL (reference sequence). The CDR3 loop reads CASSQGGSRYEQYF. CDR3 sequence (DNA): TGTGCCAGCAGCCAGGGGGGTTCCCGCTACGAGCAGTACTTC.

V and J are TRBV5-1 and TRBJ1-3; no clear D. Germline V gene lookup returns CDR1 SGHRS and CDR2 YFSETQ. V lost 4 bases, J lost 4 bases, and 15 bases lay in between. This CDR3 is built from 15 residues. CDR3 sequence reads: CASSLGPAWGNTIYF. The CDR3 DNA reads TGCGCCAGCAGCCTTGGACCGGCGTGGGGAAACACCATATATTTT.

This chain uses TRBV7-2 with TRBJ2-1; TRBD1 agrees at 7 bases. The V segment lost 3 bases and the J segment 12 bases; nucleotides outside the gene matches: 2. This CDR3 comprises 11 residues. Per germline, CDR1 SGHTA and CDR2 FQGNSA. CDR3 protein: CASSLTGRQFF. CDR3 bases: TGTGCCAGCAGCTTGACAGGGCGGCAGTTCTTC.

This clonotype has more than one count but fewer than ten. This chain uses TRBV20-1 with TRBJ2-7; D is unresolved. Between the trimmed V and J ends, which lost 5 bases and 4 bases, there was a span of 12 bases. CDR1 and CDR2 (germline): DFQATT, SNEGSKA (reference sequence). This CDR3 comprises 12 residues. For the CDR3, the DNA is TGCAGTGCTGGAATTCTAGGGTACGAGCAGTACTTC. It specifies CSAGILGYEQYF.

The chain uses TRBV19 and TRBJ2-2; 14 positions match TRBD2. J was trimmed by 0 bases and V by 2 bases; bases with no gene match: 5. Germline lookup yields CDR1 LNHDA and CDR2 SQIVND (reference sequence). This CDR3 contains 19 residues. The CDR3 nucleotides are TGTGCCAGTAGTATAAGGACTAGCGGGGGGTCCCCGAACACCGGGGAGCTGTTTTTT. Its translation is CASSIRTSGGSPNTGELFF.

For the CDR3, the DNA is TGCGCCAGCAGGTATCTCCTAACAACCTCCTACAATGAGCAGTTCTTC. Its translation: CASRYLLTTSYNEQFF. V gene TRBV5-1 combines with J gene TRBJ2-1, with D unresolved. The CDR3 spans 16 residues. Trimming left V 5 bases short and J 0 bases short, with 15 bases between. The V gene's germline CDR1 is SGHRS and CDR2 YFSETQ.

A remark on this clonotype: An end of the junction differs from the germline gene, which may be a read error. The rearrangement uses TRBV20-1 and TRBJ1-1; D remains ambiguous. The V gene's germline CDR1 is DFQATT and CDR2 SNEGSKA (reference sequence). The CDR3 sequence is 11 residues long. CDR3 bases: TGCAGTGCTAGAGATAGGTGGGCGGGAATCTTT. It specifies CSARDRWAGIF.

The chain joins TRBV15 to TRBJ1-3; unclear D gene. The CDR3 runs 17 residues. CDR1 is LNHNV and CDR2 is YYDKDF in the germline V gene (reference sequence). Between the trimmed V and J ends, which lost 0 bases and 0 bases, there was a span of 12 bases. Written as DNA, the CDR3 is TGTGCCACCAGCAGAGAGGCTTACGTAAACTCTGGAAACACCATATATTTT. It encodes CATSREAYVNSGNTIYF.